This TCR beta chain was identified in a study of T cell repertoires in cytomegalovirus infection. For the study at large: Public TCR beta signatures provided an indication of both CMV infection and a matching HLA type.

General observations from the study: The ex vivo response was dominated by HLA-C-restricted CMV-specific TCR beta clonotypes.

MiXCR, run by TCRdb on the reads, gives a single entry per CDR3 protein. The sample includes over 300,000 distinct CDR3 sequences, more than 8% seen only once; the top ten take around 4%. CDR3 length: 11 amino acids. Germline CDR1 and CDR2: SGHTA and FQGNSA. V was pared by 5 bases and J by 5 bases, with 7 bases between. The table lists this clonotype with many counts. Its antigen is undetermined. The chain recombines TRBV7-2 with TRBJ2-7; D uncertain. This receptor was identified in a human donor in good health (CMV status not recorded). Some clones in this sample may be carry-over from other donors' samples. The specimen was PBMCs. CDR3 nucleotides: TGTGCCAGCAGCCTTAGCCACGAGCAGTACTTC. It yields the protein CASSLSHEQYF.